Sequencing of this TCR beta chain was carried out in a study of T cell changes during pregnancy in multiple sclerosis. The table came from immunoSEQ multiplex PCR; TCRdb's copy has only in-frame clones and leaves some out. The table has some 49,000 clones, 91% seen once. V was clipped by 2 bases and J by 7 bases, with 10 bases between them. From germline, CDR1 is SGHKS and CDR2 YYEKEE (reference sequence). The CDR3 loop spans 12 amino acids. Sequencing was performed on CD8+ T cells from peripheral blood mononuclear cells, taken in the second trimester of pregnancy. V gene TRBV5-5 combines with J gene TRBJ2-7; D is unresolved. The sequence was collected from a female donor with multiple sclerosis, enrolled in a pregnancy study. The CDR3 loop reads CASSFNGREQYF. CDR3 nucleotide sequence: TGTGCCAGCAGCTTCAACGGCAGGGAGCAGTACTTC.